The 22 T cell receptor beta chains below all came from one sample that was sequenced in a study of blood T cell repertoires in COVID-19. Data came from immunoSEQ multiplex PCR; TCRdb stores just in-frame clones and leaves some out. Among just over 650,000 clones listed, more than 80% were seen once. Specimen: peripheral blood. The receptors shown here come from a woman younger than 30 with acute or convalescent COVID-19.

The V and J genes are TRBV19 and TRBJ1-2; 7 bases are shared with TRBD1. After removal of 6 bases from V and 7 bases from J, the junction contained 23 bases not matched to a gene. The CDR3 runs 18 residues. Germline loops: CDR1 LNHDA, CDR2 SQIVND (reference sequence). CDR3 DNA sequence: TGTGCCAGTAGCATATCCGGGACAGAGGCCTTAACAATGCGTGGCTACACCTTC. Amino acids: CASSISGTEALTMRGYTF.

The CDR3 bases are TGCGCCAGCAGCCAAGTATTGAAGTTTGAGATGAGGCAAAGCAACTATGGCTACACCTTC. It codes for CASSQVLKFEMRQSNYGYTF. The genes are TRBV4-3 and TRBJ1-2; D not certain. With 1 base removed from V and 2 bases from J, the gap between germline ends came to 26 bases. The CDR3 is made up of 20 amino acids. Germline-derived CDR1 and CDR2 are LGHNA and YSLEER.

The chain employs TRBV6-4 and TRBJ2-2; 7 bases are a match to TRBD1. The CDR3 spans 13 residues. Per the germline V gene, CDR1 is MRHNA and CDR2 is SNTAGT. The junction had 2 bases not matched to a gene; V was cut back by 6 bases and J by 4 bases. CDR3 protein: CASRGTVTGELFF. For the CDR3, the DNA is TGTGCCAGCAGGGGGACAGTCACCGGGGAGCTGTTTTTT.

The rearrangement joins TRBV7-3 to TRBJ1-5, with D unclear. The length of the CDR3 is 19 residues. Trimming removed 0 bases from V and 0 bases from J, with 18 bases in between. Germline V gene sequence: CDR1 SGHTA, CDR2 FQGTGA. The CDR3 coding sequence is TGTGCCAGCAGCTTAACCCCATTGGAGGGAAACTATAGCAATCAGCCCCAGCATTTT. Its translation: CASSLTPLEGNYSNQPQHF. The variable domain in full, with the rest retrieved from reference TRBV7-3 and TRBJ1-5, is GAGVSQTPSNKVTEKGKYVELRCDPISGHTALYWYRQSLGQGPEFLIYFQGTGAADDSGLPNDRFFAVRPEGSVSTLKIQRTERGDSAVYLCASSLTPLEGNYSNQPQHFGDGTRLSIL.

The chain uses TRBV5-1 and TRBJ1-3; no definite D call. Trimming took off 7 bases at V and 0 bases at J, with 14 bases between the two ends. Germline CDR1 reads SGHRS; CDR2 reads YFSETQ. The length of the CDR3 is 15 residues. CDR3 region: CASSDGRFSGNTIYF. CDR3 coding DNA: TGCGCCAGCTCCGACGGGAGATTCTCTGGAAACACCATATATTTT. The variable domain in full, with the rest retrieved from reference TRBV5-1 and TRBJ1-3, is KAGVTQTPRYLIKTRGQQVTLSCSPISGHRSVSWYQQTPGQGLQFLFEYFSETQRNKGNFPGRFSGRQFSNSRSEMNVSTLELGDSALYLCASSDGRFSGNTIYFGEGSWLTVV.

This chain links TRBV3-1 (or the pseudogene TRBV3-2) with TRBJ2-7; TRBD1 agrees at 10 bases. J gave up 2 bases and V 4 bases, and 2 bases lay outside the gene matches. Per germline, CDR1 LGHDT and CDR2 YNNKEL (reference sequence). The CDR3 sequence is 14 residues long. CDR3 DNA sequence: TGTGCCAGCAGCCGACAGGGGGCAACCTACGAGCAGTACTTC. This translates into CASSRQGATYEQYF.

The chain links TRBV7-2 to TRBJ2-3, with 8 bases identical to TRBD2. The ends lost 6 bases at V and 7 bases at J; junction bases unmatched: 6. The CDR3 totals 13 residues. Germline CDR1 and CDR2: SGHTA and FQGNSA. CDR3 in amino acids: CASRLSGVNTQYF. The DNA for the CDR3 is TGTGCCAGCAGACTTAGCGGGGTCAATACGCAGTATTTT.

The chain employs TRBV15 and TRBJ1-1, with D uncertain. The CDR3 is 16 amino acids. Deletions cut 0 bases from V and 4 bases from J, with 15 bases between. Germline-derived CDR1 and CDR2 are LNHNV and YYDKDF (reference sequence). The CDR3 region is CATSRDTGVYITEAFF. CDR3 nucleotide sequence: TGTGCCACCAGCAGAGACACGGGAGTATATATCACTGAAGCTTTCTTT.

The chain recombines TRBV27 with TRBJ2-3; D gene ambiguous. The CDR3 covers 14 residues. Deletions cut 5 bases from V and 2 bases from J, with 11 bases between. Germline assignment: CDR1 MNHEY and CDR2 SMNVEV (reference sequence). CDR3 loop: CASSPTPPTDTQYF. The CDR3 nucleotides are TGTGCCAGCAGTCCAACTCCCCCCACAGATACGCAGTATTTT.

This chain uses TRBV9 with TRBJ1-4, with no clear D. V shed 0 bases and J shed 8 bases, with 23 bases lying between them. The CDR3 spans 18 residues. Germline CDR1 is SGDLS and CDR2 is YYNGEE. The DNA for the CDR3 is TGTGCCAGCAGCGTAGCAGGAGGGAGAGAACTCGGAGGGGAAAAACTGTTTTTT. Protein: CASSVAGGRELGGEKLFF.

V gene TRBV7-2 combines with J gene TRBJ1-2; the D gene is possibly TRBD1 (6 bases). This CDR3 has 14 residues. The V gene's germline CDR1 is SGHTA and CDR2 FQGNSA. Trimming pared 5 bases from V and 8 bases from J, leaving 18 bases between. CDR3: CASSPRGGARGYTF. Written as DNA, the CDR3 is TGTGCCAGCAGCCCAAGGGGGGGGGCAAGAGGCTACACCTTC.

The gene calls are TRBV6-6 and TRBJ2-5; D call uncertain. The CDR3 consists of 12 residues. V was shortened by 2 bases and J by 5 bases, with 6 bases between the two germline ends. Germline CDR1 and CDR2: MNHNY and SVGAGI (reference sequence). The CDR3 loop is CASSYARETQYF. In nucleotides, the CDR3 is TGTGCCAGCAGTTACGCTCGGGAGACCCAGTACTTC.

The chain employs TRBV12-3 or TRBV12-4 and TRBJ1-2; the D gene is possibly TRBD1 (6 bases). The CDR3 contains 13 residues. Deletions cut 8 bases from V and 4 bases from J, with 14 bases between. CDR3 in DNA: TGTGCCAGCGGGGGCACGCGCCCCTATGGCTACACCTTC. Its protein is CASGGTRPYGYTF.

This clone was observed a single time. This chain connects TRBV2 to TRBJ1-5; D is ambiguous. The germline V gene encodes CDR1 SNHLY and CDR2 FYNNEI. Trimming took off 6 bases at V and 2 bases at J, with 17 bases between the two ends. This CDR3 spans 16 amino acids. Here the CDR3 DNA reads TGTGCCAGCAGGATAGGTGGCGGGGTAGGCAATCAGCCCCAGCATTTT. It translates to CASRIGGGVGNQPQHF.

The gene calls are TRBV27 and TRBJ1-4, with D possibly being TRBD1 (6 bases). CDR1 and CDR2 from the germline V gene are MNHEY and SMNVEV (reference sequence). With 2 bases removed from V and 8 bases from J, the gap between germline ends came to 12 bases. CDR3 length: 14 residues. CDR3 bases: TGTGCCAGCAGTTTACAGGGGTCCGGGGAAAAACTGTTTTTT. Protein sequence: CASSLQGSGEKLFF.

The J gene is TRBJ1-2, the V gene TRBV12-3 or TRBV12-4; weak D call: TRBD1 (5 bases). V was cut by 7 bases and J by 8 bases, with 14 bases left in between. The CDR3 has 12 amino acids. The CDR3 protein is CASTPWGDGYTF. CDR3 sequence (DNA): TGTGCCAGCACCCCCTGGGGGGACGGCTACACCTTC.

CDR3 bases: TGTGCCACCCTAGGGTATGCGGGGGCCACCTACGAGCAGTACTTC. Its protein is CATLGYAGATYEQYF. V is TRBV10-3 and J is TRBJ2-7; D may be TRBD2 (7 bases). The germline V gene has CDR1 ENHRY and CDR2 SYGVKD. V was clipped by 10 bases and J by 2 bases, with 21 bases between them. The CDR3 is made up of 15 amino acids.

V and J are TRBV4-3 and TRBJ1-2, with D uncertain. CDR3 length: 16 residues. Germline assignment: CDR1 LGHNA and CDR2 YSLEER. V lost 0 bases and J lost 5, with 16 bases in between. CDR3 DNA: TGCGCCAGCAGCCAAGATTCGGCCCGAGACGGGTATGGCTACACCTTC. Its protein product is CASSQDSARDGYGYTF.

The rearrangement joins TRBV5-1 to TRBJ1-2; 8 bases agree with TRBD1. The CDR3 is 14 amino acids. Per germline, CDR1 SGHRS and CDR2 YFSETQ. With V trimmed by 4 bases and J by 8 bases, 10 bases remained unmatched. Written as DNA, the CDR3 is TGCGCCAGCAGCAACGGACAGGGCCGAGGGGGCTACACCTTC. It is translated as CASSNGQGRGGYTF.

The V call is TRBV4-3, the J call TRBJ1-1, with TRBD1 identical over 7 bases. V was clipped by 4 bases and J by 6 bases; unmatched bases: 11. The CDR3 runs 15 residues. Germline V gene data show CDR1 as LGHNA and CDR2 as YSLEER. The CDR3 is CASSPKEQGPSEAFF. Written as DNA, the CDR3 is TGCGCCAGCAGCCCAAAAGAACAGGGGCCCTCTGAAGCTTTCTTT.

J is TRBJ2-6 and V is TRBV7-3; 9 nucleotides agree with TRBD1. In germline, CDR1 is SGHTA, CDR2 FQGTGA. J was trimmed by 2 bases and V by 3 bases; bases with no gene match: 8. This CDR3 is 18 amino acids long. The CDR3 spells CASSFLGQGLTGANVLTF. The CDR3, as DNA: TGTGCCAGCAGCTTCCTGGGACAGGGATTAACTGGGGCCAACGTCCTGACTTTC.

This clone was picked up a small number of times. V gene TRBV12-3 or TRBV12-4 combines with J gene TRBJ1-1; unclear D gene. Trimming took 6 bases from V and 3 from J, leaving 11 bases between them. This CDR3 is built from 13 residues. The CDR3: CASSGFLYTEAFF. CDR3 sequence (DNA): TGTGCCAGCAGCGGGTTTCTGTACACTGAAGCTTTCTTT.